This T cell receptor beta chain was documented in a study of T-cell reconstitution after alpha-beta-depleted transplantation in children. TCRbeta library preparation incorporated unique molecular identifiers. TCRdb re-derived calls from the PCR reads in MiXCR, one entry per CDR3 protein. The sample holds roughly 100,000 distinct CDR3 sequences, roughly 8.4% seen once. This CDR3 spans 15 amino acids. The germline CDR1 and CDR2 sequences are MNHEY and SVGAGI. V shed 2 bases, J shed 5 bases, and the junction held 5 bases outside the gene matches. This clonotype was observed many times. This receptor was obtained from a human donor who donated a stem cell graft to a child with congenital amegakaryocytic thrombocytopenia. Material: PBMCs from the stem cell graft donor, obtained from the stem cell graft. V usage is TRBV6-5 and J usage is TRBJ2-1; TRBD2 matches 8 bases. CDR3 sequence: CASSYSGGKDNEQFF. The CDR3 nucleotides are TGTGCCAGCAGTTACAGCGGGGGTAAAGACAATGAGCAGTTCTTC.